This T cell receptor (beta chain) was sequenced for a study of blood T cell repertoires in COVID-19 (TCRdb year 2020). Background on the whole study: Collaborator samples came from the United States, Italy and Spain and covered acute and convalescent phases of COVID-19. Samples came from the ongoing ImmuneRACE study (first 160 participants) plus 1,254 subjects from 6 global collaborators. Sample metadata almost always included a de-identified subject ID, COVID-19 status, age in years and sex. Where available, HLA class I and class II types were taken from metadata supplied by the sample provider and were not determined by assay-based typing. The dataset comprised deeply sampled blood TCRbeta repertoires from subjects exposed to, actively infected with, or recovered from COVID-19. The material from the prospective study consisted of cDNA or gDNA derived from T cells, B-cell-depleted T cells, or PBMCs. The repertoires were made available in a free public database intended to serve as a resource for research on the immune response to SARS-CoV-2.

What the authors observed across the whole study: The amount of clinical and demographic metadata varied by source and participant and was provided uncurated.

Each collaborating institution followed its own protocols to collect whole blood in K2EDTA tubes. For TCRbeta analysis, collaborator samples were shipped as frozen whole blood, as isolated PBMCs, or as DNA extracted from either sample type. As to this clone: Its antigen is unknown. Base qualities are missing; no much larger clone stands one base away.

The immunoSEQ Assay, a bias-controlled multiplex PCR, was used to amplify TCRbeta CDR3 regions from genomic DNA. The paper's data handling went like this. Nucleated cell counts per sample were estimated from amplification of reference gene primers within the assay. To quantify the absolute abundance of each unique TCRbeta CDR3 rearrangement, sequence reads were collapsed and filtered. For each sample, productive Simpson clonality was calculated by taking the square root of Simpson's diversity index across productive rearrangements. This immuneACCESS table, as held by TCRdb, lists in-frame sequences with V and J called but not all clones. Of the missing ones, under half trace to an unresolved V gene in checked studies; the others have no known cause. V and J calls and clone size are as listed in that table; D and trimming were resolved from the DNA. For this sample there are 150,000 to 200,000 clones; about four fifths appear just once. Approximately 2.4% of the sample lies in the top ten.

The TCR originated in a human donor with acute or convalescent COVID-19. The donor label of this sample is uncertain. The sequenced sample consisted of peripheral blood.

The nucleotide sequence is given as TGTGCCAGCAGCTTAAGCGGGACGACAGATACGCAGTATTTT. Translated, it reads CASSLSGTTDTQYF. The rearranged segments are TRBV7-3 and TRBJ2-3; TRBD2 could be the D gene, as 6 bases match. Per the germline V gene, SGHTA is the CDR1 and FQGTGA is the CDR2. V is clipped by 1 base and J by 3 bases, and the sequence between their germline boundaries is 8 bases long. The CDR3 runs 14 amino acids, cysteine and phenylalanine included. Only the CDR3 region is kept as DNA, spanning 42 bases read in frame from base 1.